The clone carrying this T cell receptor beta chain was detected many times. Its antigen is as yet unknown. The sample comes from a study of early T cells in non-severe SARS-CoV-2 infection. TCRdb reprocessed the 5' RACE reads with MiXCR, giving one entry per CDR3 protein. The sample consists of more than 45,000 distinct CDR3 sequences, 6.5% to 8.5% of them appearing once. Overall study results and limits: Lookups in VDJdb leaned toward anti-spike CD8 responses and missed private and CD4 specificities.

This CDR3 is 14 amino acids long. Trimming removed 5 bases at V and 5 bases at J, with 18 bases between. Germline CDR1 and CDR2: GTSNPN and SVGIG (reference sequence). The sequence was collected from an adult who was a healthcare worker with PCR-confirmed SARS-CoV-2 infection or an uninfected control (not recorded which). The chain joins TRBV30 to TRBJ1-2, with D possibly being TRBD1 (6 bases). Source material: whole blood. The CDR3 DNA is TGTGCCTGGTGGAGAGGACAGCCATCATATGGCTACACCTTC. Residues: CAWWRGQPSYGYTF.